This T cell receptor (beta chain) is drawn from a study of identical twins. TCRdb re-analysed the 5' RACE reads in MiXCR, keeping a single row per CDR3 protein. The sample lists around 1.7 million distinct CDR3 sequences; around 33% were seen once. Study-level results: Zero-insertion findings could be partly confounded by invariant cells (MAIT and iNKT cells). Modelling approaches yielded underestimates of out-of-frame TCR alpha sharing between monozygotic twins.

The CDR3 is 14 amino acids. Per the germline V gene, CDR1 is SGHAT and CDR2 is FQNNGV. The V end lost 4 bases, the J end lost 2 bases, and 11 bases lay between the germline ends. About this clonotype: Its antigen remains unknown.

Healthy Caucasians provided all donations. The sequence was obtained from a newborn girl in good health. The sequenced sample consisted of cord blood. The rearrangement uses TRBV11-2 and TRBJ2-5; D ambiguous. The CDR3 here is CASSSLRSQETQYF. The CDR3 nucleotides are TGTGCCAGCAGCTCGCTCCGGAGTCAAGAGACCCAGTACTTC.